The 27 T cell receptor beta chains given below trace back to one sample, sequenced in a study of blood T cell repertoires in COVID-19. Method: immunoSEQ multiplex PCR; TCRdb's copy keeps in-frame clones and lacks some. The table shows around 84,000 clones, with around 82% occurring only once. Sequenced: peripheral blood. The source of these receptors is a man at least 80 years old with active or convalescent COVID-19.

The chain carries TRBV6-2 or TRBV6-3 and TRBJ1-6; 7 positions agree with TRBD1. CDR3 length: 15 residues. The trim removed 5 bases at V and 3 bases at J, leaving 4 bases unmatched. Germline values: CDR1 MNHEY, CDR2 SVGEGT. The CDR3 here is CASSKGQVYNSPLHF. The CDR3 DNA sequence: TGTGCCAGCAGTAAAGGACAGGTCTATAATTCACCCCTCCACTTT.

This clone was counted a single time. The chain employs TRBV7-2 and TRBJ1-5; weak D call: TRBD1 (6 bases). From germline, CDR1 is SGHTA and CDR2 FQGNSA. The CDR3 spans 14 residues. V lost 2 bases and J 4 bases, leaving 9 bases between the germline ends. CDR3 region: CASSLTGLNQPQHF. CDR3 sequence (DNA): TGTGCCAGCAGCTTAACAGGGCTTAATCAGCCCCAGCATTTT.

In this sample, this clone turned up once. The CDR3 region is CASSQPGVGYTF. Here the CDR3 DNA reads TGTGCCAGCAGTCAACCGGGGGTCGGCTACACCTTC. V gene TRBV27 combines with J gene TRBJ1-2; a possible D gene is TRBD1 (5 bases). CDR3 size: 12 residues. Germline V CDR1 and CDR2: MNHEY, SMNVEV (reference sequence). Deletions cut 5 bases from V and 8 bases from J, with 12 bases between.

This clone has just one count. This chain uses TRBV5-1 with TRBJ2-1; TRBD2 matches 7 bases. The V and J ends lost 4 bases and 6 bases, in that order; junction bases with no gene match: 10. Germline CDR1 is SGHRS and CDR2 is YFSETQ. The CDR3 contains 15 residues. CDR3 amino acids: CASSKAGLETNEQFF. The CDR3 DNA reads TGCGCCAGCAGCAAAGCGGGGCTAGAGACCAATGAGCAGTTCTTC. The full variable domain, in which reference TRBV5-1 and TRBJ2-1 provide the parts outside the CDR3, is KAGVTQTPRYLIKTRGQQVTLSCSPISGHRSVSWYQQTPGQGLQFLFEYFSETQRNKGNFPGRFSGRQFSNSRSEMNVSTLELGDSALYLCASSKAGLETNEQFFGPGTRLTVL.

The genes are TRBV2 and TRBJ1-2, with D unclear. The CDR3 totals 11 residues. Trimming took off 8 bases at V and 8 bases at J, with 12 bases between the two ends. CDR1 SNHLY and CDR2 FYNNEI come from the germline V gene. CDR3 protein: CASRQTVGYTF. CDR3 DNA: TGTGCCAGCCGACAAACAGTAGGCTACACCTTC.

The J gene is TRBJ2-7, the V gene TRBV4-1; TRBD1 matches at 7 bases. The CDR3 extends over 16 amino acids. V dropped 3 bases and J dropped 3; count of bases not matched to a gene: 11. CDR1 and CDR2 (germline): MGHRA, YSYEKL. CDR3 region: CASSQADRAWRYEQYF. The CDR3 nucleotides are TGCGCCAGCAGCCAGGCCGACAGGGCCTGGCGCTACGAGCAGTACTTC.

This CDR3 reads CASSTGDRGLGQPQHF. The CDR3 region has the DNA TGTGCCAGTAGTACGGGGGACAGGGGGCTCGGTCAGCCCCAGCATTTT. The V gene is TRBV19, the J gene TRBJ1-5; TRBD1 matches at 12 bases. The CDR3 covers 16 residues. V lost 4 bases to trimming and J lost 6 bases; unmatched junction nucleotides: 7. Germline loops: CDR1 LNHDA, CDR2 SQIVND (reference sequence). Complete variable domain (other parts from reference TRBV19 and TRBJ1-5): DGGITQSPKYLFRKEGQNVTLSCEQNLNHDAMYWYRQDPGQGLRLIYYSQIVNDFQKGDIAEGYSVSREKKESFPLTVTSAQKNPTAFYLCASSTGDRGLGQPQHFGDGTRLSIL.

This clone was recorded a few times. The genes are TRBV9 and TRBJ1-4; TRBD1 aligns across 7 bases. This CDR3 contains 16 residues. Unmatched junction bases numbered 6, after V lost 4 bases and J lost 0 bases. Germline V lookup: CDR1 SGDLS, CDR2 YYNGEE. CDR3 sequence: CASSPKGTATNEKLFF. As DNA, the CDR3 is TGTGCCAGCAGCCCGAAAGGGACAGCAACTAATGAAAAACTGTTTTTT.

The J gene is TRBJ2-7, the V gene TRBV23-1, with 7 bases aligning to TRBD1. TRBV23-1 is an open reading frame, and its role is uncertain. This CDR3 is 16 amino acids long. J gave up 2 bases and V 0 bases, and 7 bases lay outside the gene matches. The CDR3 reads CASSQSPPTGTYEQYF. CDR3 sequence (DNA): TGCGCCAGCAGTCAATCACCTCCGACAGGGACCTACGAGCAGTACTTC.

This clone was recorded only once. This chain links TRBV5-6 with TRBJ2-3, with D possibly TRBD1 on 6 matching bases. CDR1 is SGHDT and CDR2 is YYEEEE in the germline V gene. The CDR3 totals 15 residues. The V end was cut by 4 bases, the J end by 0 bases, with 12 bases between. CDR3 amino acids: CASSLWTESTDTQYF. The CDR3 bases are TGTGCCAGCAGCCTATGGACAGAAAGCACAGATACGCAGTATTTT.

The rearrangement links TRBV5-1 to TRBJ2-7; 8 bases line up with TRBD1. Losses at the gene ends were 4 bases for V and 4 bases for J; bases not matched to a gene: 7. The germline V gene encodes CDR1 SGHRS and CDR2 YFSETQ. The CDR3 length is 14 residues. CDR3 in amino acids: CASSLGQVVYEQYF. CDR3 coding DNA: TGCGCCAGCAGCCTGGGACAGGTGGTATACGAGCAGTACTTC.

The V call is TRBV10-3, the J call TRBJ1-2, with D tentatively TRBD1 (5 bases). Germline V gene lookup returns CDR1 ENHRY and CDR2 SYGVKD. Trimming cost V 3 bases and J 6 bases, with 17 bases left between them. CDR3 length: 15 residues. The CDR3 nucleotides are TGTGCCATCAGTGATCCCGGCAGGGTTGGGGATGGCTACACCTTC. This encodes CAISDPGRVGDGYTF.

As DNA, the CDR3 is TGTGCCAGCAGTTTAGCCGTCTACGAGCAGTACTTC. Amino acid sequence: CASSLAVYEQYF. The chain links TRBV6-2 or TRBV6-3 to TRBJ2-7, with D unclear. The V end lost 4 bases, the J end lost 3 bases, and 7 bases lay between the germline ends. The CDR3 spans 12 residues. Per the germline V gene, CDR1 is MNHEY and CDR2 is SVGEGT.

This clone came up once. CDR3 in DNA: TGTGCCAGCAGCCTCAACCGGGGGGCAACTAATGAAAAACTGTTTTTT. The encoded protein is CASSLNRGATNEKLFF. The genes are TRBV11-2 and TRBJ1-4, with a possible D match to TRBD1 (5 bases). Germline assignment: CDR1 SGHAT and CDR2 FQNNGV. The CDR3 runs 16 residues. Trimming took off 5 bases at V and 0 bases at J, with 13 bases between the two ends.

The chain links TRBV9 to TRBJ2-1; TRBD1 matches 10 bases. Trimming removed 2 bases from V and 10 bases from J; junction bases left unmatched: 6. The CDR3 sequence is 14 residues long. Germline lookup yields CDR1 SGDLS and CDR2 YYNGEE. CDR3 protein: CASSVWTGGEEQFF. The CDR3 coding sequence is TGTGCCAGCAGCGTTTGGACAGGGGGTGAAGAGCAGTTCTTC.

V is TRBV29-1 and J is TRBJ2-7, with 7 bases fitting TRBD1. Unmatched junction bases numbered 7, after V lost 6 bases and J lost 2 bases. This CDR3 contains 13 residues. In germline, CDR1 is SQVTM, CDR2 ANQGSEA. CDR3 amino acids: CSVAGTETYEQYF. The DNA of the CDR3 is TGCAGCGTCGCCGGGACAGAAACCTACGAGCAGTACTTC.

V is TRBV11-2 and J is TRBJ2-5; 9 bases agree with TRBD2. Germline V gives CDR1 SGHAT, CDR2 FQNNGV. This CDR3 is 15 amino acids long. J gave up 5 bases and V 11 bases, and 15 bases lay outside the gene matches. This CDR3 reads CACGTGGRARETQYF. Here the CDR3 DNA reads TGTGCCTGCGGGACGGGCGGGAGGGCCAGGGAGACCCAGTACTTC.

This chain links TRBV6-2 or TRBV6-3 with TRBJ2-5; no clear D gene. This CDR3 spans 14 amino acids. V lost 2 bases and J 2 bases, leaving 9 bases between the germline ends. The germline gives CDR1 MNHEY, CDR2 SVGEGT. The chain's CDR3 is CASSYPRGQETQYF. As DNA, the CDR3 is TGTGCCAGCAGTTACCCCCGCGGACAAGAGACCCAGTACTTC.

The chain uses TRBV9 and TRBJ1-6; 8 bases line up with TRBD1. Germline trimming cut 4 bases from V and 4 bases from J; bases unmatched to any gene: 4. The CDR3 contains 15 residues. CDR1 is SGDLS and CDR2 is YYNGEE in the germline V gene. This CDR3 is CASSLRTGYNSPLHF. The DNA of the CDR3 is TGTGCCAGCAGCCTGCGGACAGGGTATAATTCACCCCTCCACTTT.

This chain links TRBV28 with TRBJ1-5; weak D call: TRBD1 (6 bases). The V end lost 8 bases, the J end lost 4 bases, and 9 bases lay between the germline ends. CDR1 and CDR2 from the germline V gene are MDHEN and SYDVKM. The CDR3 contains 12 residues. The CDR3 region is CASRDKNQPQHF. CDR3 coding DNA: TGTGCCAGCCGGGACAAGAATCAGCCCCAGCATTTT. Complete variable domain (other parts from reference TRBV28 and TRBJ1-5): DVKVTQSSRYLVKRTGEKVFLECVQDMDHENMFWYRQDPGLGLRLIYFSYDVKMKEKGDIPEGYSVSREKKERFSLILESASTNQTSMYLCASRDKNQPQHFGDGTRLSIL.

CDR3 nucleotide sequence: TGTGCCAGCAGCTCCCGAGGCGGGGAAGAGACCCAGTACTTC. This sequence encodes CASSSRGGEETQYF. The gene calls are TRBV13 and TRBJ2-5; weak D call: TRBD2 (6 bases). Germline lookup yields CDR1 PRHDT and CDR2 FYEKMQ (reference sequence). There are 14 residues in the CDR3. V gave up 4 bases and J gave up 3 bases, with 12 bases separating them.

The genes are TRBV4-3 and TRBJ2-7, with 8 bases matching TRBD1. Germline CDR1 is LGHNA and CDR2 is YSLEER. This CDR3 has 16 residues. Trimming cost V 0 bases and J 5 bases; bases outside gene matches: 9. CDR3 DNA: TGCGCCAGCAGCCAAGAGTTTGGACAGGGCACCAACGAGCAGTACTTC. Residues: CASSQEFGQGTNEQYF.

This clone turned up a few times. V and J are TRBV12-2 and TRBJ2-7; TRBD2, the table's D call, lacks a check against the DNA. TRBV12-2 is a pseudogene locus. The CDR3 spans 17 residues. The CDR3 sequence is CASRKGGGPDRPGEQYF. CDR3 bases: TGTGCAAGTCGCAAAGGGGGGGGGCCGGACCGTCCAGGCGAGCAGTACTTC.

CDR3 bases: TGTGCCAGCAGCGCGGGACAGGGGGCATATGGCTACACCTTC. This translates into CASSAGQGAYGYTF. This chain uses TRBV9 with TRBJ1-2, with 12 bases fitting TRBD1. V was pared by 3 bases and J by 5 bases, with 2 bases of the junction left unmatched. The CDR3 contains 14 residues. CDR1 and CDR2 (germline): SGDLS, YYNGEE.

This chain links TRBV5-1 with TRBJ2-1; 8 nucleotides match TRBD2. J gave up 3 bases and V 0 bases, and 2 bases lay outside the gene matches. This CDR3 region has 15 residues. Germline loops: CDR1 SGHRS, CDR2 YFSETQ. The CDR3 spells CASSLALAGYNEQFF. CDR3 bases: TGCGCCAGCAGCTTGGCTCTAGCGGGCTACAATGAGCAGTTCTTC.

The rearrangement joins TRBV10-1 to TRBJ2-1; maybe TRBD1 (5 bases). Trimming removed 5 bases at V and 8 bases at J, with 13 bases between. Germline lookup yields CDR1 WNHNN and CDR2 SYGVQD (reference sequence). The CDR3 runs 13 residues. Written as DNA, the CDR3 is TGCGCCAGCAGTCGTCAGGGTGCCGATGAGCAGTTCTTC. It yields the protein CASSRQGADEQFF.

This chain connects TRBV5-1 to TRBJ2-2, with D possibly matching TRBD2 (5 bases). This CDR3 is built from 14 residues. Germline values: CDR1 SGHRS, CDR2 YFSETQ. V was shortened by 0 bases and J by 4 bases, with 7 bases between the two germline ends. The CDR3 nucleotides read TGCGCCAGCAGCTTGGCCGGGGTCACCGGGGAGCTGTTTTTT. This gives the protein CASSLAGVTGELFF.